The clone carrying this T cell receptor (beta chain) appeared a single time. Its antigen is undetermined. The data stem from a study of cytomegalovirus exposure and HLA in healthy donors. Study-level findings and limits: Clonal expansion was found to be greater in HLA-associated TCR beta chains than in equally common others in a later analysis.

Germline CDR1 is ENHRY and CDR2 is SYGVKD. Trimming shortened V by 11 bases and J by 2 bases, and 17 bases separated the two germline ends. The CDR3 is 14 amino acids. With 60 Vbeta and 13 Jbeta primers, the PCR was carried out. Method: immunoSEQ multiplex PCR; TCRdb's copy keeps in-frame clones and lacks some. The sample consists of approximately 200,000 clones, 79% of them appearing once. The TCR was taken from a girl under 18 in good health and CMV-seropositive. The sequencing input was PBMCs. V is TRBV10-3 and J is TRBJ2-3, with TRBD2 as a possible D gene (7 bases). CDR3 residues: CAVAGGLPTDTQYF. CDR3 nucleotides: TGTGCCGTCGCCGGGGGGCTACCCACAGATACGCAGTATTTT.